The clone carrying this T cell receptor beta chain has more than one count but fewer than ten. Antigen specificity is unknown. Profiled with immunoSEQ multiplex PCR; TCRdb holds only in-frame clones, not every one. The sample carries roughly 95,000 clones, around 89% recorded once. Germline V gene lookup returns CDR1 MRHNA and CDR2 SNTAGT. The V and J ends lost 8 bases and 4 bases, in that order; junction bases with no gene match: 6. This CDR3 has 14 residues. These data are taken from a study of T cell responses to AZD1222 COVID-19 vaccine. Regarding the study as a whole: Clonal diversity was possibly underestimated, and the donors were mostly white British, with more females. No day 14 peak samples; only post-peak repertoires were characterized. Seropositive at baseline were only a handful of AZD1222 recipients.

The J gene is TRBJ2-1, the V gene TRBV6-4; 9 bases map to TRBD2. The sequences come from peripheral blood, collected on day 0 of AZD1222 vaccination. This receptor was taken from an adult in good health. The CDR3 here is CASSSGKDYNEQFF. CDR3 sequence (DNA): TGTGCCAGCTCTAGCGGGAAAGATTACAATGAGCAGTTCTTC.